The TCR beta chain under discussion was sequenced for a study of technical replicates of blood from several donors. Trimming removed 3 bases at V and 2 bases at J, with 11 bases between. CDR1 is WNHNN, CDR2 SYGVQD, per germline (reference sequence). This CDR3 is 15 amino acids long. Sequencing was performed with immunoSEQ multiplex PCR; in TCRdb, only in-frame clones are kept and a portion is missing. This sample has 13,000 or so clones, with roughly 95% found just once. The clonotype comes from a human donor in good health. The chain is built from TRBV10-1 and TRBJ2-1, with D tentatively TRBD2 (6 bases). The sequenced material came from PBMCs. This CDR3 reads CASSDPGVPYNEQFF. CDR3 coding DNA: TGCGCCAGCAGTGACCCGGGAGTCCCCTACAATGAGCAGTTCTTC.